The T cell receptor (beta chain) described here comes from a study of control samples from healthy donors and cancer patients. Profiled with immunoSEQ multiplex PCR; TCRdb holds only in-frame clones, not every one. The profile shows roughly 93,000 clones, roughly 91% of them singletons. Germline V lookup: CDR1 ENHRY, CDR2 SYGVKD. V dropped 9 bases and J dropped 0 bases, with 17 bases sitting between them. This CDR3 has 15 residues. This receptor was obtained from a woman aged 45-59 years with colorectal cancer. The gene calls are TRBV10-3 and TRBJ1-2, with unresolved D. What was sequenced was PBMCs. CDR3 region: CAIKEGASANYGYTF. For the CDR3, the DNA is TGTGCCATTAAGGAAGGAGCGTCAGCTAACTATGGCTACACCTTC.